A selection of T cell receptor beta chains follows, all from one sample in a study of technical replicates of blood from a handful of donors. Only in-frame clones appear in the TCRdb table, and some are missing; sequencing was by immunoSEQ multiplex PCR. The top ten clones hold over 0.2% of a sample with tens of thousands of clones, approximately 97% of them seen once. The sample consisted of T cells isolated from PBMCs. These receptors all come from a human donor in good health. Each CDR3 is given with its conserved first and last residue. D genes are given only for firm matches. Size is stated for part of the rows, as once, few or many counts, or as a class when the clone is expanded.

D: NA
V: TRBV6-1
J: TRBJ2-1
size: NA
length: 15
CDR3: CASSGVTGTGNEQFF
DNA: TGTGCCAGCAGTGGGGTGACAGGGACTGGGAATGAGCAGTTCTTC

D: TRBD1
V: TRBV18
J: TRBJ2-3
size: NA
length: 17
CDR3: CASSPREGQGGTDTQYF
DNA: TGTGCCAGCTCACCACGAGAGGGACAGGGGGGCACAGATACGCAGTATTTT

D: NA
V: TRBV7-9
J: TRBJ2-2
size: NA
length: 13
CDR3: CASSSQGAGELFF
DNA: TGTGCCAGCAGCTCCCAGGGCGCCGGGGAGCTGTTTTTT

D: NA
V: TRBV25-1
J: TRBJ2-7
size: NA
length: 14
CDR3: CASSVTTGHYEQYF
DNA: TGTGCCAGCAGTGTTACCACAGGGCACTACGAGCAGTACTTC

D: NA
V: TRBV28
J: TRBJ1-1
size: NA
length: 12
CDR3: CASSFWGAEAFF
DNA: TGTGCCAGCAGTTTTTGGGGGGCTGAAGCTTTCTTT

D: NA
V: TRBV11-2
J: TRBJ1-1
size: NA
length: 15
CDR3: CASRALQELNTEAFF
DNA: TGTGCCAGCAGGGCCCTACAGGAACTGAACACTGAAGCTTTCTTT

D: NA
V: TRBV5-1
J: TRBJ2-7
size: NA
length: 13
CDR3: CASSAAGGYEQYF
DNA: TGCGCCAGCAGCGCGGCCGGGGGCTACGAGCAGTACTTC

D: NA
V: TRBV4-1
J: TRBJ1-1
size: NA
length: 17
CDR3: CASSQDLRLGWNTEAFF
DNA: TGCGCCAGCAGCCAAGACCTCCGGTTGGGCTGGAACACTGAAGCTTTCTTT

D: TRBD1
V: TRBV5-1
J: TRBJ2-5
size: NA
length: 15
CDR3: CASSITRQGKATQYF
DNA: TGCGCCAGCAGCATTACCCGACAGGGTAAGGCGACCCAGTACTTC

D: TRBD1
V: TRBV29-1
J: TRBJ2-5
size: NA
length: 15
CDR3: CSVELTGTEEETQYF
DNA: TGCAGCGTTGAACTGACAGGGACGGAGGAAGAGACCCAGTACTTC

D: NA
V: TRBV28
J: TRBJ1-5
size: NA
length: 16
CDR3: CASSLMAEYSNQPQHF
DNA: TGTGCCAGCAGTTTAATGGCGGAATATAGCAATCAGCCCCAGCATTTT

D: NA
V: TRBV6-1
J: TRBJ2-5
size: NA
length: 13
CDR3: CASSEVPKETQYF
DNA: TGTGCCAGCAGTGAAGTGCCTAAAGAGACCCAGTACTTC

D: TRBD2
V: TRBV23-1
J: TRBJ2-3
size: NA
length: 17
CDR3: CASSQSRERGVTDTQYF
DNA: TGCGCCAGCAGTCAATCGCGGGAGCGGGGGGTGACGGATACGCAGTATTTT

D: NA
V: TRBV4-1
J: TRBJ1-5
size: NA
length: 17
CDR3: CASSHEDRRRLNQPQHF
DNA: TGCGCCAGCAGCCATGAAGATCGGAGGCGCCTAAATCAGCCCCAGCATTTT

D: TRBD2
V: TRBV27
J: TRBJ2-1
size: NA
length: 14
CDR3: CASSPGGSYNEQFF
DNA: TGTGCCAGCAGTCCGGGAGGATCCTACAATGAGCAGTTCTTC

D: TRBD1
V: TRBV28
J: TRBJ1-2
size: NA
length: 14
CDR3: CASSTTGETHGYTF
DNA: TGTGCCAGCAGCACAACAGGGGAAACTCATGGCTACACCTTC

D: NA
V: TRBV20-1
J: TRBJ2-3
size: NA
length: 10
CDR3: CSASADTQYF
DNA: TGCAGTGCTAGCGCAGATACGCAGTATTTT

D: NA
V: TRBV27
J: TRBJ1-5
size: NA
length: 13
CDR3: CASSFAGNQPQHF
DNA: TGTGCCAGCAGTTTCGCGGGAAATCAGCCCCAGCATTTT

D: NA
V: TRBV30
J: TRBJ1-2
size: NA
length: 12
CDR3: CAWSGTSGGYTF
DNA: TGTGCCTGGAGTGGTACAAGTGGTGGCTACACCTTC

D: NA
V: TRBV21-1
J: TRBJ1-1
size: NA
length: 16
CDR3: CASSTSGGLSNTEAFF
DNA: TGTGCCAGCAGCACGTCAGGGGGTCTAAGCAACACTGAAGCTTTCTTT

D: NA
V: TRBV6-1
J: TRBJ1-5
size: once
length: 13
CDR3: CASRGDSNQPQHF
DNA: TGTGCCAGCAGGGGAGATAGCAATCAGCCCCAGCATTTT

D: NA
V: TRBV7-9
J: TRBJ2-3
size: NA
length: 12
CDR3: CASSPTEDTQYF
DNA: TGTGCCAGCAGCCCGACAGAAGATACGCAGTATTTT

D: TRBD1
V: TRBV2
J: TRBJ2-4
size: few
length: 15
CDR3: CASSEKGAGKNIQYF
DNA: TGTGCCAGCAGTGAAAAGGGGGCTGGCAAAAACATTCAGTACTTC

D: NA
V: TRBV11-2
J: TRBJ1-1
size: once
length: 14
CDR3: CASSWTAGLHEAFF
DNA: TGTGCCAGCAGCTGGACCGCGGGACTCCACGAAGCTTTCTTT

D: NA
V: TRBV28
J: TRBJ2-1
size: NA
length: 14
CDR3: CASSLGSSYNEQFF
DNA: TGTGCCAGCAGTTTGGGGAGCTCCTACAATGAGCAGTTCTTC

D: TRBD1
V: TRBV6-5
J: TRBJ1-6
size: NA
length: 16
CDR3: CASSYFIGQGGSPLHF
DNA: TGTGCCAGCAGTTACTTTATAGGACAGGGCGGCTCACCCCTCCACTTT

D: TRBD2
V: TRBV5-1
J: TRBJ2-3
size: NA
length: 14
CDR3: CASSRTSAVDTQYF
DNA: TGCGCCAGCAGCCGGACTAGTGCGGTGGATACGCAGTATTTT

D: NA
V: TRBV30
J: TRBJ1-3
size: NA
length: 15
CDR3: CAWSTVLPSGNTIYF
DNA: TGTGCCTGGTCGACAGTCCTTCCCTCTGGAAACACCATATATTTT

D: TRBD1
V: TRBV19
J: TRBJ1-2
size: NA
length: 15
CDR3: CASSLKPGQGYGYTF
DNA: TGTGCCAGTAGCCTAAAGCCGGGACAGGGCTATGGCTACACCTTC

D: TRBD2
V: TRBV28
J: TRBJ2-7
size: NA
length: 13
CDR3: CATMTSGLYEQYF
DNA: TGTGCCACCATGACTAGCGGACTTTACGAGCAGTACTTC

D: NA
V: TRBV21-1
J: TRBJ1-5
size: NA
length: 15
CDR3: CASSPLTGTNQPQHF
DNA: TGTGCCAGCAGCCCCCTAACAGGGACCAATCAGCCCCAGCATTTT

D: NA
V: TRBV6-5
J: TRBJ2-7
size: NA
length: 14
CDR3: CASSYERLTYEQYF
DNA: TGTGCCAGCAGTTACGAGAGATTGACCTACGAGCAGTACTTC

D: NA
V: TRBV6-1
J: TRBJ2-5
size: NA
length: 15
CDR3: CASSEVPHPGETQYF
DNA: TGTGCCAGCAGTGAGGTTCCACACCCGGGGGAGACCCAGTACTTC

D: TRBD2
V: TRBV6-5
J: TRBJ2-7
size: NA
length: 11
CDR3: CASSRAGEQYF
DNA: TGTGCCAGCAGTAGAGCGGGGGAGCAGTACTTC

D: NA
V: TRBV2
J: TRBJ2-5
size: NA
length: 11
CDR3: CASVGGETQYF
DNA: TGTGCCAGCGTAGGGGGAGAGACCCAGTACTTC

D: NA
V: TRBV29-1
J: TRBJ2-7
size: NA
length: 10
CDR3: CSVVGIEQYF
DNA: TGCAGCGTTGTCGGGATCGAGCAGTACTTC

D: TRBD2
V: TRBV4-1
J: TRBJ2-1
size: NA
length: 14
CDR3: CASSYREGTNEQFF
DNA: TGCGCCAGCAGCTATAGGGAGGGAACCAATGAGCAGTTCTTC

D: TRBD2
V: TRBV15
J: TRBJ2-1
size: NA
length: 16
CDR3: CATSRRLAGMNNEQFF
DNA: TGTGCCACCAGCAGGAGACTAGCGGGAATGAACAATGAGCAGTTCTTC

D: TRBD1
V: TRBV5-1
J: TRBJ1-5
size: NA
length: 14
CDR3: CASSATGLNQPQHF
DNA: TGCGCCAGCAGCGCGACAGGGTTAAATCAGCCCCAGCATTTT

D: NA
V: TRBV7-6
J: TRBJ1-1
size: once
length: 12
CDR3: CASSSSNTEAFF
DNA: TGTGCCAGCAGCTCATCAAACACTGAAGCTTTCTTT

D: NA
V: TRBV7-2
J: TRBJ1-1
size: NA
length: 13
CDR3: CASSYGQTAGAFF
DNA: TGTGCCAGCAGCTATGGACAGACCGCGGGAGCTTTCTTT

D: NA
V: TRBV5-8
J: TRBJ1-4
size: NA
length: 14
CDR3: CASSFGDINEKLFF
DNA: TGTGCCAGCAGCTTTGGGGACATTAATGAAAAACTGTTTTTT

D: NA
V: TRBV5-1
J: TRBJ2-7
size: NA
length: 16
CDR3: CASSSNRLVEGYEQYF
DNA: TGCGCCAGCAGCTCTAACCGCTTGGTGGAGGGCTACGAGCAGTACTTC

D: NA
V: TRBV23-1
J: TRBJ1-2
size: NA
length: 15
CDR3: CASSQDRGGNYGYTF
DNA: TGCGCCAGCAGTCAAGATCGGGGAGGGAACTATGGCTACACCTTC

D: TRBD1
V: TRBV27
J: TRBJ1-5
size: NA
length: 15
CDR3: CASSLSTGGNQPQHF
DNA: TGTGCCAGCAGTTTATCGACAGGGGGGAATCAGCCCCAGCATTTT

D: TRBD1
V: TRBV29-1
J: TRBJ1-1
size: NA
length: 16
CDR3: CSVRGLEGAGNTEAFF
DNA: TGCAGCGTTCGGGGACTGGAGGGGGCTGGTAACACTGAAGCTTTCTTT

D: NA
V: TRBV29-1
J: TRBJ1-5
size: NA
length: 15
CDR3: CSVGGGRASNQPQHF
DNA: TGCAGCGTTGGAGGAGGTAGGGCTAGCAATCAGCCCCAGCATTTT

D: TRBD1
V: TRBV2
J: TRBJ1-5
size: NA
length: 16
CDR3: CASKVDRGLSDQPQHF
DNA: TGTGCCAGCAAGGTAGACAGGGGTCTTTCTGATCAGCCCCAGCATTTT

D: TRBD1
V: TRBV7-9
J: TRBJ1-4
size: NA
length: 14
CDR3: CASSSGGADEKLFF
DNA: TGTGCCAGCAGCTCAGGGGGCGCCGATGAAAAACTGTTTTTT

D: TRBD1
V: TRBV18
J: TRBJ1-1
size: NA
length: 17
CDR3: CASSPQVSGERGPEAFF
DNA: TGTGCCAGCTCACCACAAGTTTCGGGGGAAAGGGGGCCTGAAGCTTTCTTT

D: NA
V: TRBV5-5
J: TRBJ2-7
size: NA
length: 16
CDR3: CASSSTWGGPTYEQYF
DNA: TGTGCCAGCAGCTCTACTTGGGGGGGCCCAACCTACGAGCAGTACTTC

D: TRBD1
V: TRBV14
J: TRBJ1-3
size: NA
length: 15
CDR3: CASSQDRYSGNTIYF
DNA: TGTGCCAGCAGCCAGGACAGGTACTCTGGAAACACCATATATTTT